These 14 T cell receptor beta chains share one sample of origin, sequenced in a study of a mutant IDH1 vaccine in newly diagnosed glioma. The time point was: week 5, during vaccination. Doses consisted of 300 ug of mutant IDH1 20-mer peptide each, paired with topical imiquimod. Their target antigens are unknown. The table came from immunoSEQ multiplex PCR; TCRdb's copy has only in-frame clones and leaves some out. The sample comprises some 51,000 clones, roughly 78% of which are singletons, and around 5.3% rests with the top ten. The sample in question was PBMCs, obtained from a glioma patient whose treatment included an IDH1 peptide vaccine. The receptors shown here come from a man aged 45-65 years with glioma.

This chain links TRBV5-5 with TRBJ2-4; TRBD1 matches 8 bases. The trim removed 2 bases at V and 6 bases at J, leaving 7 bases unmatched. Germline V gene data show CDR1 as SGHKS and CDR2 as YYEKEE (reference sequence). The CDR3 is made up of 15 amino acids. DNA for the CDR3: TGTGCCAGCAGCTTATCCGGGACAGGTCCAAACATTCAGTACTTC. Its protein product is CASSLSGTGPNIQYF. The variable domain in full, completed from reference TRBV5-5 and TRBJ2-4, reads DAGVTQSPTHLIKTRGQQVTLRCSPISGHKSVSWYQQVLGQGPQFIFQYYEKEERGRGNFPDRFSARQFPNYSSELNVNALLLGDSALYLCASSLSGTGPNIQYFGAGTRLSVL.

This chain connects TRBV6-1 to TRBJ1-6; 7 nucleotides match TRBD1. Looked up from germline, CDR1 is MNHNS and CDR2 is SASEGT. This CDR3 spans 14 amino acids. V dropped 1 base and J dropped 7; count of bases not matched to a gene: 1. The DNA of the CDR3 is TGTGCCAGCAGTGAAGGACAGGGCAATTCACCCCTCCACTTT. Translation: CASSEGQGNSPLHF.

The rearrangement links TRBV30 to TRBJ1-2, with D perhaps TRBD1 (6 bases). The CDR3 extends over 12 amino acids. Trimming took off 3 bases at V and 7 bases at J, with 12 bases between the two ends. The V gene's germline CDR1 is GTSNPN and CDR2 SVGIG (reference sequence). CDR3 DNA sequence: TGTGCCTGGAGGGAGACAGGACCTGGCTACACCTTC. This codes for CAWRETGPGYTF.

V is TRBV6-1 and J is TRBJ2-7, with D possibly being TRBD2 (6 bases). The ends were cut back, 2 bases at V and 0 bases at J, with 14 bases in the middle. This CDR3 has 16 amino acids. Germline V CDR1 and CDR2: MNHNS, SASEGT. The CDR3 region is CASSESSRGFSYEQYF. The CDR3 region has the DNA TGTGCCAGCAGTGAATCTTCGCGGGGCTTCTCCTACGAGCAGTACTTC.

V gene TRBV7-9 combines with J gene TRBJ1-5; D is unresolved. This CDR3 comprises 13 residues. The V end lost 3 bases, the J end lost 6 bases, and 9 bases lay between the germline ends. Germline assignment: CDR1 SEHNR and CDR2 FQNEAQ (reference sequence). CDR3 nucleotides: TGTGCCAGCAGCTTGAGTCCGGCTCAGCCCCAGCATTTT. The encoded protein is CASSLSPAQPQHF.

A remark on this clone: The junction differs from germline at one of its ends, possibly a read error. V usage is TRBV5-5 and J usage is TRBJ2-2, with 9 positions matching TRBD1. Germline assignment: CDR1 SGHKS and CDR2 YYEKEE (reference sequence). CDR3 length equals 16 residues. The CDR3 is CASNLADRGYTGELFF. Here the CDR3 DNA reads TGTGCCAGCAACTTGGCCGACAGGGGGTACACCGGGGAGCTGTTTTTT. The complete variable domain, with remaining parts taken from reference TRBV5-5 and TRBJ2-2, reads DAGVTQSPTHLIKTRGQQVTLRCSPISGHKSVSWYQQVLGQGPQFIFQYYEKEERGRGNFPDRFSARQFPNYSSELNVNALLLGDSALYLCASNLADRGYTGELFFGEGSRLTVL.

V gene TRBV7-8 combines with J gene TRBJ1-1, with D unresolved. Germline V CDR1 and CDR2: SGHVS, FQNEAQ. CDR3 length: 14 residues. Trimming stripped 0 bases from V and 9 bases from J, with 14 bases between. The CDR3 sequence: CASSLADPGKKAFF. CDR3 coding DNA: TGTGCCAGCAGCTTAGCCGACCCGGGGAAAAAAGCTTTCTTT.

CDR3 nucleotide sequence: TGTGCCAGCAGCAATCAGGGGGGAGAGCTGTTTTTT. Translating it yields CASSNQGGELFF. The chain recombines TRBV7-9 with TRBJ2-2, with a weak D call TRBD1 (7 bases). The germline CDR1 and CDR2 sequences are SEHNR and FQNEAQ (reference sequence). CDR3 length equals 12 residues. V lost 5 bases and J 11 bases, leaving 12 bases between the germline ends.

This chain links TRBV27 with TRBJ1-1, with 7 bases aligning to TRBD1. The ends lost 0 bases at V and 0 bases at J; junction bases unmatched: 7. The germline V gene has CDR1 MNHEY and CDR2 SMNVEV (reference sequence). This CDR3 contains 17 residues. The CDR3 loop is CASSLSFPGQLNTEAFF. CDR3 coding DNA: TGTGCCAGCAGTTTATCCTTCCCGGGACAGTTGAACACTGAAGCTTTCTTT.

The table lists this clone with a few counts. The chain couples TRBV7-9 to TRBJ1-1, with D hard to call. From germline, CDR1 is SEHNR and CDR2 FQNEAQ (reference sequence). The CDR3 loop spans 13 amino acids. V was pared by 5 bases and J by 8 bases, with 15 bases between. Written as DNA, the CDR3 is TGTGCCAGCAGCCCCCCCTCCGCGTTCGAAGCTTTCTTT. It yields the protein CASSPPSAFEAFF.

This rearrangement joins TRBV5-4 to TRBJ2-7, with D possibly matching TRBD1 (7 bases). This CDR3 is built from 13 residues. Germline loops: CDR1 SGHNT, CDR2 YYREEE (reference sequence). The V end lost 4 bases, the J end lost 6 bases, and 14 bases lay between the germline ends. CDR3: CASSSLQGGEQYF. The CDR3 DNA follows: TGTGCCAGCAGCAGCCTTCAGGGGGGCGAGCAGTACTTC.

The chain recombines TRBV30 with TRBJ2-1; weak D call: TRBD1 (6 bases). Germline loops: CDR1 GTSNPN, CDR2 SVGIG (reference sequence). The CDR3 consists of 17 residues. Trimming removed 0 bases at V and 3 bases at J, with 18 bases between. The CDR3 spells CAWSVPLTGLNYNEQFF. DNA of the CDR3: TGTGCCTGGAGTGTACCGCTGACAGGCCTGAACTACAATGAGCAGTTCTTC.

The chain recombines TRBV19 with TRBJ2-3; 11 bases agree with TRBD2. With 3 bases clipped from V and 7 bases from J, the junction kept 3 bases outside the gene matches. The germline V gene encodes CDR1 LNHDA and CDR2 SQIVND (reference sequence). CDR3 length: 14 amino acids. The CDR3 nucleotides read TGTGCCAGTAGTATTAGCGGGGGGGCGAATACGCAGTATTTT. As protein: CASSISGGANTQYF. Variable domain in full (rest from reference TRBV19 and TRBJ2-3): DGGITQSPKYLFRKEGQNVTLSCEQNLNHDAMYWYRQDPGQGLRLIYYSQIVNDFQKGDIAEGYSVSREKKESFPLTVTSAQKNPTAFYLCASSISGGANTQYFGPGTRLTVL.

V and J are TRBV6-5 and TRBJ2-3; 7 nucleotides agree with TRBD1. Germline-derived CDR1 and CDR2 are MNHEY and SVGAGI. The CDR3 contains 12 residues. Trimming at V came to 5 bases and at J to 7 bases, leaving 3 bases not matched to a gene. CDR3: CASSPTGNTQYF. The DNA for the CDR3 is TGTGCCAGCAGTCCGACAGGGAATACGCAGTATTTT.